This T cell receptor (beta chain) was identified during a study of CD8+CD57+ T cells in acquired aplastic anemia. Across the whole study: Average DNA yield from sorted CD4+ and CD8+ cells was around 3 ug.

CDR3 and TCR beta VDJ profiling relied on a genomic DNA template. TCRdb reprocessed the reads with MiXCR, giving one entry per CDR3 protein. The sample gives about 160,000 distinct CDR3 sequences, around half of which show up once; roughly 29% is in the top ten. The sample holds many counts of this clonotype. Its antigen is still unknown. In patients chosen for sequencing, flow cytometry had shown CD8+CD57+ cell expansion. Severe acquired aplastic anemia was diagnosed in all patients. Overall study results and limits: Patients and controls shared 25 to 35 CD8+ CDR3 sequences, highly expressed in patients.

The source is a human donor with aplastic anemia. The sequenced sample was sorted CD4+, CD8+, or CD8+CD57+ T cells (not recorded which) from PBMCs.

CDR3 nucleotides: TGCGCCAGCATCTCAGGGACTAAGATGGGTGAAGCTTTCTTT. Its translation is CASISGTKMGEAFF. This chain joins TRBV10-1 and TRBJ1-1; D is possibly TRBD1 (5 bases). Germline V lookup: CDR1 WNHNN, CDR2 SYGVQD (reference sequence). This CDR3 region has 14 residues. Trimming cost V 7 bases and J 7 bases, with 19 bases left between them.